The 23 T cell receptor beta chains presented below share a single source sample, sequenced in a study of graft-versus-host responses after intestinal transplantation. TCRdb keeps only in-frame clones here, not all; method: immunoSEQ multiplex PCR. The sample has 20,000 or so clones, approximately 80% seen once; the top ten hold approximately 2%. The starting material was PBMCs, obtained 14 days after transplant. The receptors come from a human patient who received an intestinal transplant, so some T cells may come from the graft donor.

The V and J genes are TRBV6-6 and TRBJ1-4, with TRBD1 identical over 8 bases. Germline V lookup: CDR1 MNHNY, CDR2 SVGAGI (reference sequence). CDR3 size: 15 residues. The V gene end was trimmed by 5 bases and the J gene end by 7 bases; junction bases not matched to a gene: 9. The CDR3 reads CASSESRGHGEKLFF. The DNA for the CDR3 is TGTGCCAGCAGTGAGTCCAGGGGGCATGGTGAAAAACTGTTTTTT.

The DNA of the CDR3 is TGTGCCAGTAGTATAGAGACAGGGGGCACACTTGAGAGATACGAGCAGTACTTC. It encodes CASSIETGGTLERYEQYF. The rearrangement uses TRBV19 and TRBJ2-7; 10 bases are shared with TRBD1. Germline lookup yields CDR1 LNHDA and CDR2 SQIVND (reference sequence). The length of the CDR3 is 18 residues. With V trimmed by 0 bases and J by 4 bases, 12 bases remained unmatched.

The V gene is TRBV9, the J gene TRBJ2-2; TRBD2 might be the D (6 bases). Germline V gene sequence: CDR1 SGDLS, CDR2 YYNGEE. Trimming took off 4 bases at V and 6 bases at J, with 16 bases between the two ends. The length of the CDR3 is 15 residues. This chain's CDR3 is CASSPRTTHPGELFF. As DNA, the CDR3 is TGTGCCAGCAGCCCCAGGACTACCCACCCCGGGGAGCTGTTTTTT.

V usage is TRBV11-2 and J usage is TRBJ2-3; tentative D call: TRBD2 (6 bases). The CDR3 runs to 15 residues. V lost 1 base to trimming and J lost 2 bases, with 10 bases between them. Looked up from germline, CDR1 is SGHAT and CDR2 is FQNNGV. In DNA form, the CDR3 reads TGTGCCAGCAGCTTAGTGACTAGTCTCACAGATACGCAGTATTTT. It is translated as CASSLVTSLTDTQYF.

V gene TRBV5-1 combines with J gene TRBJ2-3; TRBD2 matches at 11 bases. Per germline, CDR1 SGHRS and CDR2 YFSETQ. Unmatched junction bases numbered 10, after V lost 2 bases and J lost 2 bases. The CDR3 loop spans 18 amino acids. CDR3: CASSLGGGTSGLTDTQYF. CDR3 coding DNA: TGCGCCAGCAGCTTAGGTGGAGGGACTAGCGGACTCACAGATACGCAGTATTTT.

This sequence joins TRBV28 and TRBJ2-5; possibly TRBD1 for D (6 bases). The end of the DNA aligns better with TRBJ2-7, so the J call may be wrong. Germline values: CDR1 MDHEN, CDR2 SYDVKM. The CDR3 loop spans 16 amino acids. CDR3 sequence: CASSRVQGWGSYEQYF. CDR3 in DNA: TGTGCCAGCTCCCGCGTACAGGGATGGGGCTCCTACGAGCAGTACTTC.

The rearrangement links TRBV28 to TRBJ1-2, with a tentative D call TRBD1 (5 bases). This CDR3 spans 10 amino acids. Germline V lookup: CDR1 MDHEN, CDR2 SYDVKM. With 6 bases removed from V and 7 bases from J, the gap between germline ends came to 6 bases. CDR3 DNA: TGTGCCAGCAGGGGGGGTGGCTACACCTTC. It encodes CASRGGGYTF.

This rearrangement joins TRBV18 to TRBJ2-5, with 7 bases aligning to TRBD1. Germline V CDR1 and CDR2: KGHSH, LQKENI. The CDR3 sequence is 12 residues long. V shed 6 bases, J shed 5 bases, and the junction held 3 bases outside the gene matches. CDR3 protein: CASSLDRETQYF. CDR3 bases: TGTGCCAGCTCGCTGGACAGGGAGACCCAGTACTTC.

This chain links TRBV6-1 with TRBJ2-7; TRBD1 is a possible D gene (6 bases). V lost 2 bases to trimming and J lost 6 bases, with 14 bases between them. CDR3 length: 14 residues. Germline loops: CDR1 MNHNS, CDR2 SASEGT. The CDR3 DNA follows: TGTGCCAGCAGTGAACTCCGACAGGCCCTCGAGCAGTACTTC. This gives the protein CASSELRQALEQYF.

V gene TRBV5-4 combines with J gene TRBJ2-1, with 8 bases lining up with TRBD2. This CDR3 is built from 15 residues. Germline lookup yields CDR1 SGHNT and CDR2 YYREEE (reference sequence). J lost 3 bases, V lost 1 base, and 3 bases had no gene match. CDR3 bases: TGTGCCAGCAGCTTGTCGGGAGGGCTCTACAATGAGCAGTTCTTC. This encodes CASSLSGGLYNEQFF.

The chain links TRBV28 to TRBJ2-1, with D possibly called TRBD1 or TRBD2 (5 bases each). The V gene's germline CDR1 is MDHEN and CDR2 SYDVKM. With 2 bases removed from V and 6 bases from J, the gap between germline ends came to 8 bases. The CDR3 covers 13 residues. In DNA form, the CDR3 reads TGTGCCAGCAGTTTAGTTGGGGGCAATGAGCAGTTCTTC. As protein: CASSLVGGNEQFF.

The chain has TRBV5-1 and TRBJ2-2, with 16 bases that match TRBD2. In germline, CDR1 is SGHRS, CDR2 YFSETQ. V shed 4 bases, J shed 4 bases, and the junction held 7 bases outside the gene matches. The CDR3 runs 18 residues. The CDR3 DNA reads as TGCGCCAGCAGCCCCGGGACTAGCGGGGGGGCTGTCACCGGGGAGCTGTTTTTT. It yields the protein CASSPGTSGGAVTGELFF.

About this clone: Other DNA sequences from this sample encode an identical CDR3 as well. CDR3 bases: TGTGCCAGCAGTTACAGGGAGACCCAGTACTTC. Its translation is CASSYRETQYF. The genes are TRBV6-5 and TRBJ2-5; D call uncertain. Trimming removed 2 bases from V and 5 bases from J, with 3 bases in between. This CDR3 has 11 amino acids. Germline V gene data show CDR1 as MNHEY and CDR2 as SVGAGI.

This clone was found once. The chain has TRBV7-6 and TRBJ2-1; 12 positions match TRBD2. J was trimmed by 3 bases and V by 0 bases; bases with no gene match: 9. Germline lookup yields CDR1 SGHVS and CDR2 FNYEAQ. CDR3 length: 19 residues. Written as DNA, the CDR3 is TGTGCCAGCAGCTTAGCGCCTAGCGGGGGGGCCCTCCTCTACAATGAGCAGTTCTTC. Translating it yields CASSLAPSGGALLYNEQFF.

The chain combines TRBV5-6 with TRBJ2-4; possible D gene TRBD2, 6 bases. This CDR3 is 14 amino acids long. Trimming cost V 4 bases and J 7 bases, with 15 bases left between them. The germline CDR1 and CDR2 sequences are SGHDT and YYEEEE. The CDR3 DNA is TGTGCCAGCAGCCCGTGGACTAATGGGAACATTCAGTACTTC. It yields the protein CASSPWTNGNIQYF.

This chain links TRBV7-2 with TRBJ2-7; 7 nucleotides align to TRBD2. Germline V gene sequence: CDR1 SGHTA, CDR2 FQGNSA. The V gene end was trimmed by 5 bases and the J gene end by 4 bases; junction bases not matched to a gene: 8. The CDR3 extends over 14 amino acids. The CDR3 sequence: CASSPIGGSYEQYF. CDR3 nucleotide sequence: TGTGCCAGCAGCCCCATCGGGGGGAGTTACGAGCAGTACTTC.

The chain is built from TRBV14 and TRBJ2-3, with TRBD2 as a possible D gene (6 bases). The CDR3 has 15 residues. Germline V gene sequence: CDR1 SGHDN, CDR2 FVKESK. Trimming pared 4 bases from V and 2 bases from J, leaving 13 bases between. The CDR3 bases are TGTGCCAGCAGCCGCGTGGGGGGATACACAGATACGCAGTATTTT. Translated, it gives CASSRVGGYTDTQYF.

The rearrangement joins TRBV5-1 to TRBJ2-5, with 7 nucleotides matching TRBD2. The CDR3 length is 14 residues. V shed 0 bases and J 5 bases; nucleotides not matched to a gene: 4. Germline CDR1 SGHRS, CDR2 YFSETQ. CDR3 sequence reads: CASSLVGGGETQYF. The CDR3 bases are TGCGCCAGCAGCTTGGTTGGGGGAGGGGAGACCCAGTACTTC.

The chain recombines TRBV29-1 with TRBJ2-7; no clear D. This CDR3 region has 12 residues. The V gene lost 4 bases and the J gene lost 2 bases, with 9 bases spanning the gap. Germline-derived CDR1 and CDR2 are SQVTM and ANQGSEA. The CDR3 loop reads CSVVADTYEQYF. For the CDR3, the DNA is TGCAGCGTTGTGGCAGATACCTACGAGCAGTACTTC.

V and J are TRBV27 and TRBJ1-1; D possibly corresponds to TRBD1 (6 bases). Trimming pared 5 bases from V and 4 bases from J, leaving 14 bases between. CDR1 is MNHEY, CDR2 SMNVEV, per germline (reference sequence). The CDR3 sequence is 14 residues long. CDR3 sequence reads: CASSEQGSVTEAFF. The CDR3 region has the DNA TGTGCCAGCAGTGAACAGGGAAGTGTCACTGAAGCTTTCTTT.

V is TRBV5-6 and J is TRBJ1-1; D gene ambiguous. CDR1 is SGHDT and CDR2 is YYEEEE in the germline V gene. V gave up 4 bases and J gave up 1 base, with 20 bases separating them. This CDR3 is built from 17 residues. CDR3: CASSLIRSSRTNTEAFF. CDR3 coding DNA: TGTGCCAGCAGCCTCATTAGGTCGTCCCGAACGAACACTGAAGCTTTCTTT.

The V gene is TRBV5-1, the J gene TRBJ2-5; 12 positions agree with TRBD2. With 3 bases clipped from V and 4 bases from J, the junction kept 7 bases outside the gene matches. CDR3 length equals 16 residues. Germline V gives CDR1 SGHRS, CDR2 YFSETQ. In DNA form, the CDR3 reads TGCGCCAGCAGCTCTAGCGGGAGGGCCCGGGGAGAGACCCAGTACTTC. Protein sequence: CASSSSGRARGETQYF. Full variable domain (remainder filled in from reference TRBV5-1 and TRBJ2-5): KAGVTQTPRYLIKTRGQQVTLSCSPISGHRSVSWYQQTPGQGLQFLFEYFSETQRNKGNFPGRFSGRQFSNSRSEMNVSTLELGDSALYLCASSSSGRARGETQYFGPGTRLLVL.

The chain uses TRBV6-5 and TRBJ1-1; D not certain. The CDR3 has 10 residues. The ends were cut back, 5 bases at V and 11 bases at J, with 9 bases in the middle. Germline V lookup: CDR1 MNHEY, CDR2 SVGAGI. The CDR3, as DNA: TGTGCCAGCAGTGAGAGGTGGGCTTTCTTT. Amino acids: CASSERWAFF.